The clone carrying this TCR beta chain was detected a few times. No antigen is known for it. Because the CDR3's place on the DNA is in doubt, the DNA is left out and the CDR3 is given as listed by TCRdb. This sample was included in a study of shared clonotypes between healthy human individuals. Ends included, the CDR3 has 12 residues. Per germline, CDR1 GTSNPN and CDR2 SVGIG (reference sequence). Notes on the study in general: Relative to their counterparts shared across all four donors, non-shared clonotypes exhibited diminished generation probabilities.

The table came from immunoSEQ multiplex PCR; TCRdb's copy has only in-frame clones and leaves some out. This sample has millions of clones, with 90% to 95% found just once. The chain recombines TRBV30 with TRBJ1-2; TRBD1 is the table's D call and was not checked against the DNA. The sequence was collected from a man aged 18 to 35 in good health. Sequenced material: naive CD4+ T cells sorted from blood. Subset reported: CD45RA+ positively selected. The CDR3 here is CAWSVVGTGSTF.